Each of the 6 T cell receptor beta chains below was sequenced from the same sample in a study of blood T cells in healthy people across ages. Alongside a J-beta primer mix, a sample-barcoded 5' primer served in a second PCR lasting roughly 7 to 12 cycles. Using its own MiXCR run on the 5' RACE reads, TCRdb lists one record per CDR3 protein. The sample holds about 1.6 million distinct CDR3 sequences, roughly 32% seen once. The sequenced sample consisted of blood. The source of these receptors is a young woman in good health.

The table lists this clonotype with many counts. The J gene is TRBJ2-7, the V gene TRBV20-1; D gene unclear. CDR3 length equals 10 residues. Looked up from germline, CDR1 is DFQATT and CDR2 is SNEGSKA (reference sequence). V lost 1 base to trimming and J lost 4 bases, with 2 bases between them. The CDR3 DNA sequence: TGCAGTGCTAGAGGATACGAGCAGTACTTC. Residues: CSARGYEQYF.

J is TRBJ1-5 and V is TRBV5-1, with D hard to call. CDR3 length: 16 residues. The V and J ends lost 4 bases and 1 base respectively, with 15 bases between them. Looked up from germline, CDR1 is SGHRS and CDR2 is YFSETQ. The CDR3: CASSPGGSGSNQPQHF. CDR3 coding DNA: TGCGCCAGCAGCCCAGGAGGGTCGGGCAGCAATCAGCCCCAGCATTTT.

The table lists this clonotype with a few counts. The V gene is TRBV3-1, the J gene TRBJ1-1, with D unresolved. Trimming removed 4 bases at V and 3 bases at J, with 12 bases between. From germline, CDR1 is LGHDT and CDR2 YNNKEL (reference sequence). The CDR3 sequence is 14 residues long. Here the CDR3 reads CASSPNPGDTEAFF. DNA of the CDR3: TGTGCCAGCAGCCCTAACCCAGGAGACACTGAAGCTTTCTTT.

The chain is built from TRBV5-1 and TRBJ2-7, with 10 bases lining up with TRBD1. With 0 bases clipped from V and 4 bases from J, the junction kept 10 bases outside the gene matches. CDR1 is SGHRS and CDR2 is YFSETQ in the germline V gene. The CDR3 is 17 amino acids. CDR3 in amino acids: CASSLVGWDRGSYEQYF. CDR3 sequence (DNA): TGCGCCAGCAGCTTGGTGGGGTGGGACAGGGGTTCTTACGAGCAGTACTTC.

The rearrangement joins TRBV3-1 to TRBJ1-2; the D is unclear. Looked up from germline, CDR1 is LGHDT and CDR2 is YNNKEL (reference sequence). The ends were cut back, 1 base at V and 4 bases at J, with 13 bases in the middle. The CDR3 extends over 15 amino acids. Here the CDR3 reads CASSQGVVQPYGYTF. The DNA of the CDR3 is TGTGCCAGCAGCCAAGGGGTGGTACAGCCCTATGGCTACACCTTC.

This clonotype appeared a single time. The genes are TRBV3-1 and TRBJ1-6; weak D call: TRBD1 (6 bases). V was clipped by 4 bases and J by 7 bases, with 17 bases between them. From germline, CDR1 is LGHDT and CDR2 YNNKEL (reference sequence). CDR3 length: 16 residues. CDR3 DNA sequence: TGTGCCAGCAGCCTCCGGCAGGGGTTCCACAATTCACCCCTCCACTTT. Translating it yields CASSLRQGFHNSPLHF.